What follows are 23 T cell receptor beta chains derived from one specimen sequenced in a study of CD8+ T cells in alopecia areata. Isolated RNA was reverse transcribed into cDNA used as the sequencing template. Assay: immunoSEQ multiplex PCR; the TCRdb copy retains only in-frame clones and omits some. The repertoire has about 160,000 clones, around 60% of them found once; the top ten carry around 14%. Indicated treatment: oral pan-JAK inhibitor, 5-10 mg twice daily. The source was CD4+ T cells sorted from blood, collected at week 24, from a patient treated with tofacitinib. Receptor source: a human donor with alopecia areata.

This clone was seen only once. The chain is built from TRBV2 and TRBJ2-1, with a possible D match to TRBD1 (6 bases). Trimming removed 3 bases at V and 12 bases at J, with 12 bases between. The germline V gene encodes CDR1 SNHLY and CDR2 FYNNEI. This CDR3 contains 12 residues. Here the CDR3 DNA reads TGTGCCAGCAGTGAGGGGGCGCACAGGCAGTTCTTC. Its protein is CASSEGAHRQFF.

V gene TRBV23-1 combines with J gene TRBJ2-1; 9 nucleotides agree with TRBD1. TRBV23-1 belongs to the ORF category, with a function that is uncertain. The CDR3 spans 16 residues. V dropped 2 bases and J dropped 0; count of bases not matched to a gene: 2. Here the CDR3 reads CASSQQTGGSYNEQFF. In nucleotides, the CDR3 is TGCGCCAGCAGTCAACAGACAGGGGGCTCCTACAATGAGCAGTTCTTC.

V gene TRBV2 combines with J gene TRBJ1-5; 8 nucleotides agree with TRBD1. The CDR3 is 13 residues long. Losses at the gene ends were 7 bases for V and 5 bases for J; bases not matched to a gene: 4. Per the germline V gene, CDR1 is SNHLY and CDR2 is FYNNEI. In DNA form, the CDR3 reads TGTGCCAGCAATGGACAGGGTCATCAGCCCCAGCATTTT. This translates into CASNGQGHQPQHF. Drawing the rest from reference TRBV2 and TRBJ1-5, the complete variable domain is EPEVTQTPSHQVTQMGQEVILRCVPISNHLYFYWYRQILGQKVEFLVSFYNNEISEKSEIFDDQFSVERPDGSNFTLKIRSTKLEDSAMYFCASNGQGHQPQHFGDGTRLSIL.

This chain links TRBV29-1 with TRBJ2-2; D is ambiguous. The CDR3 sequence is 13 residues long. V was cut by 4 bases and J by 2 bases, with 8 bases left in between. Germline V gives CDR1 SQVTM, CDR2 ANQGSEA. The CDR3 reads CSVGNRNTGELFF. CDR3 in DNA: TGCAGCGTTGGGAACAGAAACACCGGGGAGCTGTTTTTT.

V usage is TRBV30 and J usage is TRBJ1-1, with TRBD1 identical over 8 bases. V gave up 8 bases and J gave up 4 bases; unmatched junction bases: 6. The CDR3 covers 12 residues. Looked up from germline, CDR1 is GTSNPN and CDR2 is SVGIG (reference sequence). The CDR3 protein is CATKQGGTEAFF. CDR3 in DNA: TGTGCCACTAAACAGGGGGGCACTGAAGCTTTCTTT.

V gene TRBV7-9 combines with J gene TRBJ2-4; TRBD2 might be the D (5 bases). This CDR3 region has 17 residues. Germline CDR1 is SEHNR and CDR2 is FQNEAQ (reference sequence). V was shortened by 1 base and J by 6 bases, with 19 bases between the two germline ends. CDR3 nucleotide sequence: TGTGCCAGCAGCTTAGGACACTCGAACCCCCGGGGAAACATTCAGTACTTC. It yields the protein CASSLGHSNPRGNIQYF.

The chain carries TRBV29-1 and TRBJ2-5; perhaps TRBD2 as D (6 bases). The germline gives CDR1 SQVTM, CDR2 ANQGSEA. Trimming cost V 3 bases and J 0 bases, with 20 bases left between them. CDR3 length equals 17 residues. The CDR3 DNA sequence: TGCAGCGTTGATGCCTTTAGCGGACCAACACACCAAGAGACCCAGTACTTC. This sequence encodes CSVDAFSGPTHQETQYF.

CDR3 residues: CASSLGTTSTDTQYF. The CDR3 DNA reads TGTGCCAGCAGCTTGGGCACGACTAGCACAGATACGCAGTATTTT. This chain links TRBV7-8 with TRBJ2-3; D remains ambiguous. The CDR3 has 15 residues. V lost 3 bases, J lost 0 bases, and 10 bases lay in between. The V gene's germline CDR1 is SGHVS and CDR2 FQNEAQ.

The J gene is TRBJ1-1, the V gene TRBV7-9; possible D gene TRBD1, 5 bases. The CDR3 runs to 14 residues. V was cut by 4 bases and J by 4 bases, with 13 bases left in between. Germline V gene data show CDR1 as SEHNR and CDR2 as FQNEAQ (reference sequence). The CDR3 region has the DNA TGTGCCAGCAGCTCGAGAGGGGAGGGCACTGAAGCTTTCTTT. It is translated as CASSSRGEGTEAFF.

The rearrangement joins TRBV15 to TRBJ1-1, with D uncertain. Germline values: CDR1 LNHNV, CDR2 YYDKDF (reference sequence). V was clipped by 3 bases and J by 1 base, with 9 bases between them. This CDR3 has 14 residues. The CDR3 region is CATSSGGGNTEAFF. CDR3 coding DNA: TGTGCCACCAGCAGCGGAGGTGGGAACACTGAAGCTTTCTTT.

The genes are TRBV7-8 and TRBJ1-1; the D gene is possibly TRBD1 (5 bases). Trimming cost V 4 bases and J 0 bases, with 9 bases left between them. CDR1 SGHVS and CDR2 FQNEAQ come from the germline V gene. The CDR3 loop spans 14 amino acids. CDR3 nucleotides: TGTGCCAGCAGCTCCCTAGGGGTGAACACTGAAGCTTTCTTT. Translated, it gives CASSSLGVNTEAFF.

The chain recombines TRBV11-2 with TRBJ1-5; D call uncertain. The CDR3 consists of 13 residues. V was cut by 0 bases and J by 10 bases, with 10 bases left in between. The germline V gene encodes CDR1 SGHAT and CDR2 FQNNGV. The DNA for the CDR3 is TGTGCCAGCAGCTTAGATTCTATCGATCCCCAGCATTTT. Translated, it gives CASSLDSIDPQHF.

This chain joins TRBV5-6 and TRBJ2-2; 9 nucleotides line up with TRBD1. The CDR3 length is 18 residues. Germline CDR1 reads SGHDT; CDR2 reads YYEEEE. The ends lost 2 bases at V and 1 base at J; junction bases unmatched: 9. The CDR3 is CASSFHRGLSLNTGELFF. In DNA form, the CDR3 reads TGTGCCAGCAGCTTCCACAGGGGGCTCTCATTGAACACCGGGGAGCTGTTTTTT.

The chain uses TRBV9 and TRBJ1-1; 9 bases align to TRBD1. Trimming cost V 4 bases and J 6 bases; bases outside gene matches: 7. The CDR3 has 14 residues. Germline V gives CDR1 SGDLS, CDR2 YYNGEE. DNA of the CDR3: TGTGCCAGCAGCTCCTGGGACAGGGTCGCTGAAGCTTTCTTT. It translates to CASSSWDRVAEAFF.

V is TRBV5-1 and J is TRBJ2-5, with 13 bases that match TRBD2. V was clipped by 3 bases and J by 4 bases; unmatched bases: 6. Per the germline V gene, CDR1 is SGHRS and CDR2 is YFSETQ. The CDR3 has 16 residues. The CDR3 spells CASSWGTSGVRETQYF. Here the CDR3 DNA reads TGCGCCAGCAGCTGGGGGACTAGCGGGGTTCGAGAGACCCAGTACTTC.

This clone was seen only a few times. The sample holds other DNA sequences that translate to the same CDR3. The chain joins TRBV30 to TRBJ1-2; D is unresolved. Between the trimmed V and J ends, which lost 0 bases and 2 bases, there was a span of 7 bases. Germline CDR1 and CDR2: GTSNPN and SVGIG (reference sequence). The length of the CDR3 is 13 residues. In DNA, the CDR3 is TGTGCCTGGAGTGTACGAGCAAACTATGGCTACACCTTC. Protein sequence: CAWSVRANYGYTF.

A few counts support this clone. The chain recombines TRBV25-1 with TRBJ2-5; D remains unclear. Per germline, CDR1 MGHDK and CDR2 SYGVNS. CDR3 length equals 11 residues. V was cut by 4 bases and J by 4 bases, with 4 bases left in between. Here the CDR3 reads CASSVGETQYF. CDR3 sequence (DNA): TGTGCCAGCAGTGTGGGAGAGACCCAGTACTTC.

The chain's CDR3 is CAISEGPGNTEAFF. Written as DNA, the CDR3 is TGTGCCATCAGTGAAGGACCGGGGAACACTGAAGCTTTCTTT. The gene calls are TRBV10-3 and TRBJ1-1; D is unclear. This CDR3 contains 14 residues. Germline CDR1 and CDR2: ENHRY and SYGVKD. V gave up 3 bases and J gave up 1 base, with 9 bases separating them.

V and J are TRBV2 and TRBJ1-2; no clear D gene. V gave up 6 bases and J gave up 5 bases, with 10 bases separating them. Germline-derived CDR1 and CDR2 are SNHLY and FYNNEI. This CDR3 is built from 12 residues. The DNA of the CDR3 is TGTGCCAGCAGCAGAACAAGATATGGCTACACCTTC. Protein product: CASSRTRYGYTF. Based on the CDR3 plus reference TRBV2 and TRBJ1-2, the full variable domain is EPEVTQTPSHQVTQMGQEVILRCVPISNHLYFYWYRQILGQKVEFLVSFYNNEISEKSEIFDDQFSVERPDGSNFTLKIRSTKLEDSAMYFCASSRTRYGYTFGSGTRLTVV.

V is TRBV4-2 and J is TRBJ2-7; no definite D call. Germline V CDR1 and CDR2: LGHNA, YNFKEQ. The CDR3 runs 14 residues. The V end was cut by 4 bases, the J end by 5 bases, with 15 bases between. This chain's CDR3 is CASSLSLWLNEQYF. The CDR3 DNA reads TGTGCCAGCAGCCTTAGCCTGTGGTTGAACGAGCAGTACTTC.

This chain links TRBV29-1 with TRBJ2-2; D remains ambiguous. The V gene lost 3 bases and the J gene lost 3 bases, with 8 bases spanning the gap. CDR1 and CDR2 from the germline V gene are SQVTM and ANQGSEA. This CDR3 has 13 residues. Written as DNA, the CDR3 is TGCAGCGTTGATTTCACTCACACCGGGGAGCTGTTTTTT. This translates into CSVDFTHTGELFF.

The V call is TRBV4-1, the J call TRBJ2-5; TRBD2 agrees at 7 bases. CDR1 is MGHRA, CDR2 YSYEKL, per germline. The CDR3 covers 13 residues. The junction had 2 bases not matched to a gene; V was cut back by 4 bases and J by 3 bases. Here the CDR3 reads CASSLGTKETQYF. DNA of the CDR3: TGCGCCAGCAGCCTCGGGACTAAAGAGACCCAGTACTTC.

The chain is built from TRBV5-1 and TRBJ1-4; D is unresolved. V was pared by 5 bases and J by 4 bases, with 15 bases between. This CDR3 contains 15 residues. The germline CDR1 and CDR2 sequences are SGHRS and YFSETQ. CDR3 protein: CASSINSDGNEKLFF. CDR3 bases: TGCGCCAGCAGTATCAACTCGGACGGTAATGAAAAACTGTTTTTT.